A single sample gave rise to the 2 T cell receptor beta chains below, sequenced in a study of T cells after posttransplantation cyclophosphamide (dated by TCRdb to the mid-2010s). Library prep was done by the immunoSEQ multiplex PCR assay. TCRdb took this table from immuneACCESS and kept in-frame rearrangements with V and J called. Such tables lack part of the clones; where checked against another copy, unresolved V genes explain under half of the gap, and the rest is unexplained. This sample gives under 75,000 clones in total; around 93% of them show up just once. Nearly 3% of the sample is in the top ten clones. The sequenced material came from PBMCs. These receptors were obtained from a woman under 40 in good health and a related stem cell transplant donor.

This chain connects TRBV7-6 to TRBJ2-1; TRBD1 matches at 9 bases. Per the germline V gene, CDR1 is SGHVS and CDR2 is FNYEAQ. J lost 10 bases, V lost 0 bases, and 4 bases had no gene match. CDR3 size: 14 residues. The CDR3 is CASSLADRGTEQFF. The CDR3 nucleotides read TGTGCCAGCAGCTTAGCCGACAGGGGGACGGAGCAGTTCTTC.

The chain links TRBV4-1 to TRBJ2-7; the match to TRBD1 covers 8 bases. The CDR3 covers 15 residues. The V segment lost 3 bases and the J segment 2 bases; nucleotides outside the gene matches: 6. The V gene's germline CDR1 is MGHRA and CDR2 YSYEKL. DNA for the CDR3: TGCGCCAGCAGCCAGGGTCCAGGGGGCCCCTACGAGCAGTACTTC. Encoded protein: CASSQGPGGPYEQYF.